This paragraph covers one T cell receptor (beta chain) sequence. This clonotype has a count of ten or more. Its antigen is still unknown. Base qualities were left out, and no much larger clone turns up one base away. Set within a cohort of healthcare workers in London, UK, this nested case-control study involved weekly PCR testing of nasopharyngeal swabs along with blood sampling. Healthcare workers were enrolled in the week of the UK lockdown, from 23 to 31 March 2020, and were followed every week for up to about 16 weeks. V and J lose 2 bases and 5 bases, and a span of 9 bases separates them. CDR1 and CDR2 were assigned from the germline V gene as SGHVS and FQNEAQ. Measured from the cysteine to the phenylalanine, the CDR3 is 13 residues long. The CDR3 DNA has 39 bases and is translated from base 1. This sample is part of a study of early T cells in non-severe SARS-CoV-2 infection (dated by TCRdb to about 2021). Concerning the study at large: TCR sequencing used bulk RNA from unsorted whole blood, so alpha and beta chains could not be paired.

The library was produced with 5' RACE. The sequencer listed for this sample is NextSeq 500. To correct for sequencing error and PCR bias, the TCR library protocol tagged individual cDNA molecules with unique molecular identifiers. Both TCR alpha and beta chains were sequenced, and tight co-correlation was observed between alpha and beta sequence abundances in each sample. The source study handled its data this way. V gene, J gene and CDR3 annotation of TCR sequences was performed with Decombinator V4. TCRs were defined as expanded if a significant change between any two time points was detected under a Poisson model with p below 0.0001. TCR abundances were normalised to the total number of TCRs sequenced per sample and were expressed as counts per million. MAIT TCRs were defined by TRAV1-2 paired with TRAJ12, TRAJ20 or TRAJ33, and iNKT TCRs by TRAV10 paired with TRAJ18. VDJdb, accessed on 1 November 2021, was searched for TCRs annotated for CMV, EBV and SARS-CoV-2, and TCRs annotated for more than one antigen were excluded. TCRdb reworked the public reads: Q25 trimming with fastp, MiXCR clone assembly, productive beta chains retained. CDR3 protein duplicates are merged, each entry listing the most common genes and DNA. TCRdb, not the authors, supplied the V and J calls. The table for this sample lists 30,000 to 35,000 distinct CDR3 sequences; around 7% of them were counted only once. Jointly, the top ten make up 4% to 5% of the sample.

What the work shows at the level of the full study, not this receptor alone: VDJdb matching was skewed toward anti-spike CD8 responses and likely underestimated virus-specific expansions, missing private and CD4 specificities.

Sequenced material: whole blood. This sequence uses TRBV7-8 and TRBJ2-5; a confident D gene designation cannot be given. The source of this sequence is an adult who was a healthcare worker with PCR-confirmed SARS-CoV-2 infection or an uninfected control (not recorded which). The sequenced DNA is TGTGCCAGCAGCTTACCCACCTCGGAGACCCAGTACTTC. Its coded protein is CASSLPTSETQYF. With the portions outside the CDR3 filled from the reference TRBV7-8 and TRBJ2-5 genes, the complete variable region becomes GAGVSQSPRYKVAKRGQDVALRCDPISGHVSLFWYQQALGQGPEFLTYFQNEAQLDKSGLPSDRFFAERPEGSVSTLKIQRTQQEDSAVYLCASSLPTSETQYFGPGTRLLVL.